A single sample is the source of the 10 T cell receptor beta chains below, sequenced in a study of cytomegalovirus exposure and HLA in healthy donors. PCR amplification relied on 60 Vbeta primers (plus 13 Jbeta primers). Data came from immunoSEQ multiplex PCR; TCRdb stores just in-frame clones and leaves some out. The table records 180,000 or so clones, 60% to 80% of them present only once. Specimen: PBMCs. The receptors stem from a man aged 40-49 years in good health and CMV-seropositive.

This clone was observed a handful of times. V gene TRBV6-1 combines with J gene TRBJ2-7; 11 bases line up with TRBD2. CDR3 length: 17 residues. V trimming: 2 bases; J trimming: 2 bases; junction bases outside the gene matches: 8. Germline-derived CDR1 and CDR2 are MNHNS and SASEGT. The CDR3 sequence: CASSERASGGTTYEQYF. CDR3 nucleotides: TGTGCCAGCAGTGAACGGGCTAGCGGGGGGACGACCTACGAGCAGTACTTC.

The CDR3 DNA is TGTGCCAGCAGCTTAGACTACCTCTCCACAGATACGCAGTATTTT. Translation gives CASSLDYLSTDTQYF. The chain couples TRBV7-2 to TRBJ2-3; D is unclear. The length of the CDR3 is 15 residues. Per the germline V gene, CDR1 is SGHTA and CDR2 is FQGNSA. V lost 1 base and J lost 2, with 10 bases in between. Filled out from reference TRBV7-2 and TRBJ2-3, the complete variable domain reads GAGVSQSPSNKVTEKGKDVELRCDPISGHTALYWYRQSLGQGLEFLIYFQGNSAPDKSGLPSDRFSAERTGGSVSTLTIQRTQQEDSAVYLCASSLDYLSTDTQYFGPGTRLTVL.

This clone was counted between two and nine times. The CDR3 loop is CASRVRAYEQYF. DNA for the CDR3: TGTGCCAGTAGGGTCAGGGCCTACGAGCAGTACTTC. The chain couples TRBV19 to TRBJ2-7, with a tentative D call TRBD1 (5 bases). V dropped 6 bases and J dropped 2 bases, with 8 bases sitting between them. Germline CDR1 and CDR2: LNHDA and SQIVND (reference sequence). The CDR3 has 12 residues. The full variable domain, rest sourced from reference TRBV19 and TRBJ2-7, is DGGITQSPKYLFRKEGQNVTLSCEQNLNHDAMYWYRQDPGQGLRLIYYSQIVNDFQKGDIAEGYSVSREKKESFPLTVTSAQKNPTAFYLCASRVRAYEQYFGPGTRLTVT.

The chain employs TRBV2 and TRBJ2-4; TRBD1 matches at 8 bases. The CDR3 extends over 14 amino acids. The germline V gene encodes CDR1 SNHLY and CDR2 FYNNEI. The V and J ends lost 4 bases and 4 bases, in that order; junction bases with no gene match: 3. The CDR3 is CASSGRTGKNIQYF. In DNA, the CDR3 is TGTGCCAGCAGTGGCCGGACAGGGAAAAACATTCAGTACTTC.

This chain connects TRBV9 to TRBJ2-3, with 10 bases aligning to TRBD1. The germline V gene has CDR1 SGDLS and CDR2 YYNGEE. J was trimmed by 7 bases and V by 0 bases; bases with no gene match: 11. The CDR3 extends over 17 amino acids. In DNA, the CDR3 is TGTGCCAGCAGCGTAGACGGGCGACAGGGGGCCCGGAATACGCAGTATTTT. Its translation: CASSVDGRQGARNTQYF.

The genes are TRBV11-3 and TRBJ1-1, with 10 nucleotides matching TRBD1. The CDR3 is 14 amino acids. Per germline, CDR1 SGHNT and CDR2 YENEEA. The J segment lost 3 bases and the V segment lost 5 bases, leaving 3 bases of the junction unmatched. The CDR3 DNA is TGTGCCAGCAGCCGGACAGGGGGGTACACTGAAGCTTTCTTT. Residues: CASSRTGGYTEAFF.

A single count supports this clone. The chain carries TRBV10-3 and TRBJ1-5; a possible D gene is TRBD1 (5 bases). This CDR3 is 14 amino acids long. Germline assignment: CDR1 ENHRY and CDR2 SYGVKD. The germline V and J ends were trimmed by 5 bases and 4 bases, with 12 bases remaining between them. For the CDR3, the DNA is TGTGCCATCAGTAGGGGTGACGGAAATCAGCCCCAGCATTTT. It yields the protein CAISRGDGNQPQHF.

This chain connects TRBV7-9 to TRBJ1-4, with D uncertain. The length of the CDR3 is 15 residues. Germline CDR1 is SEHNR and CDR2 is FQNEAQ (reference sequence). V was cut by 5 bases and J by 10 bases, with 20 bases left in between. CDR3 region: CASSNRGDRAGKLFF. The CDR3 coding sequence is TGTGCCAGCAGCAACCGGGGAGACCGAGCTGGAAAACTGTTTTTT.

This clone is a singleton in its sample. This sequence joins TRBV5-1 and TRBJ2-7; D ambiguous. This CDR3 contains 15 residues. CDR1 and CDR2 from the germline V gene are SGHRS and YFSETQ. The V and J ends lost 4 bases and 1 base respectively, with 15 bases between them. The CDR3 is CASSLDRYTSYEQYF. CDR3 bases: TGCGCCAGCAGCCTAGATCGGTACACGTCCTACGAGCAGTACTTC. Drawing the rest from reference TRBV5-1 and TRBJ2-7, the complete variable domain is KAGVTQTPRYLIKTRGQQVTLSCSPISGHRSVSWYQQTPGQGLQFLFEYFSETQRNKGNFPGRFSGRQFSNSRSEMNVSTLELGDSALYLCASSLDRYTSYEQYFGPGTRLTVT.

The chain links TRBV5-6 to TRBJ1-5; TRBD1 is a possible D gene (5 bases). The V and J ends lost 4 bases and 0 bases respectively, with 17 bases between them. Per the germline V gene, CDR1 is SGHDT and CDR2 is YYEEEE. The CDR3 is made up of 17 amino acids. The CDR3 loop is CASSPGAGRGSNQPQHF. CDR3 nucleotide sequence: TGTGCCAGCAGCCCGGGAGCAGGGAGAGGTAGCAATCAGCCCCAGCATTTT.